The 24 T cell receptor beta chains below all came from one sample that was sequenced in a study of T-cell reconstitution after alpha-beta-depleted transplantation in children. TCRbeta library preparation incorporated unique molecular identifiers. One entry per CDR3 protein, called by TCRdb with MiXCR from the PCR reads. The table shows some 260,000 distinct CDR3 sequences, with roughly a quarter occurring only once. This material consisted of PBMCs, mostly from graft donor cells, taken 360 days after TCRalphabeta/CD19-depleted stem cell transplant. Every receptor here comes from a female patient aged 2-9 years who had a stem cell transplant for congenital amegakaryocytic thrombocytopenia, so the T cells may come from the graft donor.

The chain has TRBV4-2 and TRBJ1-6; the D is unclear. CDR3 length: 14 residues. CDR1 and CDR2 from the germline V gene are LGHNA and YNFKEQ. Trimming shortened V by 2 bases and J by 7 bases, and 9 bases separated the two germline ends. CDR3 nucleotide sequence: TGTGCCAGCAGCCAACAAAATGCAAATTCACCCCTCCACTTT. This translates into CASSQQNANSPLHF.

This clonotype was detected only a few times. This chain links TRBV11-2 with TRBJ2-3, with D maybe TRBD2 (5 bases). In germline, CDR1 is SGHAT, CDR2 FQNNGV. V gave up 7 bases and J gave up 4 bases, with 12 bases separating them. CDR3 length equals 13 residues. CDR3 sequence: CASNEERADTQYF. The CDR3, as DNA: TGTGCCAGCAACGAAGAGAGGGCAGATACGCAGTATTTT. Using reference TRBV11-2 and TRBJ2-3 for the parts outside the CDR3, the full variable domain is EAGVAQSPRYKIIEKRQSVAFWCNPISGHATLYWYQQILGQGPKLLIQFQNNGVVDDSQLPKDRFSAERLKGVDSTLKIQPAKLEDSAVYLCASNEERADTQYFGPGTRLTVL.

The chain links TRBV5-1 to TRBJ2-4; tentatively, D is TRBD1 or TRBD2 (5 bases each). V lost 2 bases, J lost 4 bases, and 10 bases lay in between. The V gene's germline CDR1 is SGHRS and CDR2 YFSETQ. The CDR3 runs to 14 residues. CDR3 sequence reads: CASSFLGVKNIQYF. The CDR3, as DNA: TGCGCCAGCAGCTTTTTGGGGGTAAAAAACATTCAGTACTTC.

This chain connects TRBV6-2 or TRBV6-3 to TRBJ2-3; D remains unclear. The length of the CDR3 is 19 residues. V lost 0 bases and J lost 0, with 19 bases in between. CDR1 is MNHEY, CDR2 SVGEGT, per germline. CDR3 region: CASSYSLRVIASSTDTQYF. The CDR3, as DNA: TGTGCCAGCAGTTACTCACTACGGGTCATAGCTTCTAGCACAGATACGCAGTATTTT.

The rearrangement joins TRBV5-8 to TRBJ1-1; 7 bases are a match to TRBD1. This CDR3 has 17 residues. V shed 8 bases and J 3 bases; nucleotides not matched to a gene: 19. Germline V lookup: CDR1 SGHTS, CDR2 YDEGEE. CDR3 DNA sequence: TGTGCCAGAATCGACAGGGTTTCCGCCTCCCCGGACACTGAAGCTTTCTTT. Protein: CARIDRVSASPDTEAFF.

This CDR3 reads CASSLRRWDRSEQYF. The CDR3 bases are TGTGCCAGCAGTTTAAGGCGGTGGGACAGGTCCGAGCAGTACTTC. The chain employs TRBV28 and TRBJ2-7; 8 nucleotides match TRBD1. CDR3 length: 15 residues. With V trimmed by 2 bases and J by 6 bases, 9 bases remained unmatched. Germline CDR1 reads MDHEN; CDR2 reads SYDVKM.

The chain recombines TRBV24-1 with TRBJ2-5; 7 nucleotides agree with TRBD1. The J segment lost 3 bases and the V segment lost 0 bases, leaving 0 bases of the junction unmatched. Germline lookup yields CDR1 KGHDR and CDR2 SFDVKD. The CDR3 consists of 14 residues. The CDR3 reads CATSDLGTEETQYF. For the CDR3, the DNA is TGTGCCACCAGTGATTTGGGGACAGAAGAGACCCAGTACTTC.

This clonotype was recorded a few times. V and J are TRBV10-3 and TRBJ1-2; D remains ambiguous. CDR1 and CDR2 (germline): ENHRY, SYGVKD. CDR3 length: 13 amino acids. The CDR3 reads CALSGGANYGYTF. CDR3 nucleotides: TGTGCTCTATCCGGCGGAGCTAACTATGGCTACACCTTC.

This clonotype has just a few counts. The chain recombines TRBV27 with TRBJ1-1; the match to TRBD1 covers 8 bases. The length of the CDR3 is 15 residues. Trimming cost V 6 bases and J 9 bases; bases outside gene matches: 15. Germline CDR1 is MNHEY and CDR2 is SMNVEV (reference sequence). CDR3 residues: CASRNLRGQVHKAFF. The CDR3 nucleotides are TGTGCCAGCAGGAACCTAAGGGGACAGGTGCATAAAGCTTTCTTT.

This clonotype was picked up many times. The chain joins TRBV5-6 to TRBJ2-5; no clear D. Trimming stripped 0 bases from V and 1 base from J, with 1 base between. Germline CDR1 SGHDT, CDR2 YYEEEE. The CDR3 has 12 residues. The DNA for the CDR3 is TGTGCCAGCAGCTTGGGCCAAGAGACCCAGTACTTC. As protein: CASSLGQETQYF.

This clonotype has only a few counts. This chain joins TRBV5-1 and TRBJ2-1; 8 nucleotides align to TRBD2. The CDR3 is 18 residues long. Germline values: CDR1 SGHRS, CDR2 YFSETQ. V was pared by 2 bases and J by 5 bases, with 15 bases of the junction left unmatched. Here the CDR3 DNA reads TGCGCCAGCAGCTTCCATCGGGGGGGATACACACCAAACAATGAGCAGTTCTTC. It encodes CASSFHRGGYTPNNEQFF.

V and J are TRBV7-2 and TRBJ1-2; no definite D call. Germline lookup yields CDR1 SGHTA and CDR2 FQGNSA. The length of the CDR3 is 12 residues. Trimming cost V 2 bases and J 6 bases, with 7 bases left between them. The CDR3 nucleotides read TGTGCCAGCAGCTTAATCGGAAATGGCTACACCTTC. It codes for CASSLIGNGYTF.

This clonotype appeared a few times. The chain recombines TRBV7-9 with TRBJ2-1; 10 bases align to TRBD2. Germline CDR1 reads SEHNR; CDR2 reads FQNEAQ (reference sequence). Trimming removed 5 bases from V and 9 bases from J; junction bases left unmatched: 13. The CDR3 length is 16 residues. CDR3 in amino acids: CASSPLLKREGLEQFF. As DNA, the CDR3 is TGTGCCAGCAGCCCGCTCTTAAAGCGGGAGGGCCTTGAGCAGTTCTTC. Combining the CDR3 with reference TRBV7-9 and TRBJ2-1 gives the whole variable domain DTGVSQNPRHKITKRGQNVTFRCDPISEHNRLYWYRQTLGQGPEFLTYFQNEAQLEKSRLLSDRFSAERPKGSFSTLEIQRTEQGDSAMYLCASSPLLKREGLEQFFGPGTRLTVL.

The genes are TRBV15 and TRBJ2-7; no firm D call. Between the trimmed V and J ends, which lost 1 base and 2 bases, there was a span of 9 bases. Germline lookup yields CDR1 LNHNV and CDR2 YYDKDF (reference sequence). CDR3 length: 14 amino acids. The CDR3 loop is CATSRGQAPYEQYF. As DNA, the CDR3 is TGTGCCACCAGCAGAGGCCAGGCCCCCTACGAGCAGTACTTC.

This clonotype was observed at least ten times. The V gene is TRBV5-1, the J gene TRBJ2-7; D uncertain. Germline CDR1 is SGHRS and CDR2 is YFSETQ. This CDR3 has 14 residues. Trimming stripped 0 bases from V and 2 bases from J, with 9 bases between. CDR3 DNA: TGCGCCAGCAGCTTGGAGGGCACAACCTACGAGCAGTACTTC. This sequence encodes CASSLEGTTYEQYF. Full variable domain (remainder filled in from reference TRBV5-1 and TRBJ2-7): KAGVTQTPRYLIKTRGQQVTLSCSPISGHRSVSWYQQTPGQGLQFLFEYFSETQRNKGNFPGRFSGRQFSNSRSEMNVSTLELGDSALYLCASSLEGTTYEQYFGPGTRLTVT.

The rearrangement uses TRBV3-1 and TRBJ1-1, with 9 bases lining up with TRBD1. Germline V lookup: CDR1 LGHDT, CDR2 YNNKEL (reference sequence). This CDR3 spans 14 amino acids. Trimming removed 3 bases from V and 4 bases from J; junction bases left unmatched: 3. Here the CDR3 reads CASSQGGQGTEAFF. DNA for the CDR3: TGTGCCAGCAGCCAGGGGGGACAGGGCACTGAAGCTTTCTTT.

The chain carries TRBV4-2 and TRBJ2-2, with a possible D match to TRBD1 (6 bases). Trimming left V 1 base short and J 6 bases short, with 18 bases between. The V gene's germline CDR1 is LGHNA and CDR2 YNFKEQ. This CDR3 is built from 17 residues. CDR3 nucleotide sequence: TGTGCCAGCAGCCAAGGGGTGACAGGTCGTTCGGCCGGGGAGCTGTTTTTT. Protein sequence: CASSQGVTGRSAGELFF.

The chain employs TRBV5-1 and TRBJ2-2; 8 bases line up with TRBD1. The CDR3 is made up of 15 amino acids. The V gene end was trimmed by 4 bases and the J gene end by 6 bases; junction bases not matched to a gene: 8. Germline CDR1 is SGHRS and CDR2 is YFSETQ. CDR3 DNA: TGCGCCAGCAGCACCCAGGGGGCGCGAGCCGGGGAGCTGTTTTTT. It specifies CASSTQGARAGELFF.

This clonotype was counted only a few times. The genes are TRBV5-1 and TRBJ2-3, with TRBD1 as a possible D gene (5 bases). Germline lookup yields CDR1 SGHRS and CDR2 YFSETQ. This CDR3 has 16 amino acids. V gave up 3 bases and J gave up 3 bases, with 17 bases separating them. CDR3 loop: CASSSDPQGRTDTQYF. CDR3 nucleotide sequence: TGCGCCAGCAGCTCGGACCCCCAGGGCAGAACAGATACGCAGTATTTT.

The chain is built from TRBV9 and TRBJ2-5; 8 positions match TRBD2. The CDR3 is made up of 17 amino acids. V dropped 4 bases and J dropped 1; count of bases not matched to a gene: 12. Germline CDR1 reads SGDLS; CDR2 reads YYNGEE. The CDR3 DNA sequence: TGTGCCAGCAGCCCCCGCAGTTTAGCGGGGATCCAAGAGACCCAGTACTTC. It encodes CASSPRSLAGIQETQYF.

DNA for the CDR3: TGTGCCTGGAGTGTCTCAACTAATGAAAAACTGTTTTTT. It encodes CAWSVSTNEKLFF. The chain recombines TRBV30 with TRBJ1-4; D uncertain. V lost 0 bases to trimming and J lost 0 bases, with 2 bases between them. This CDR3 has 13 amino acids. CDR1 and CDR2 (germline): GTSNPN, SVGIG (reference sequence).

This clonotype was seen more than once but under ten times. The chain recombines TRBV4-2 with TRBJ2-3, with 11 positions matching TRBD2. CDR1 is LGHNA, CDR2 YNFKEQ, per germline. The CDR3 contains 15 residues. The V and J ends lost 5 bases and 1 base, in that order; junction bases with no gene match: 2. CDR3 protein: CASSTSGGRTDTQYF. CDR3 nucleotide sequence: TGTGCCAGCAGCACTAGCGGGGGCCGCACAGATACGCAGTATTTT.

This clonotype was counted many times. The chain combines TRBV12-3 or TRBV12-4 with TRBJ2-3; D might be TRBD2 (6 bases). This CDR3 comprises 15 residues. Trimming removed 0 bases from V and 5 bases from J, with 12 bases in between. DNA for the CDR3: TGTGCCAGCAGTTTAGCGGCGGGATGGGGAGATACGCAGTATTTT. It translates to CASSLAAGWGDTQYF.

In the case of this clonotype: At one boundary the junction diverges from the germline segment, which might be a read error. The rearrangement joins TRBV28 to TRBJ2-5; D possibly corresponds to TRBD1 (6 bases). The CDR3 is 16 amino acids. Germline V CDR1 and CDR2: MDHEN, SYDVKM. This CDR3 is CASLGGSRGFQEPQYF. As DNA, the CDR3 is TGTGCCAGCTTAGGGGGAAGTAGGGGGTTCCAAGAGCCCCAGTACTTC.